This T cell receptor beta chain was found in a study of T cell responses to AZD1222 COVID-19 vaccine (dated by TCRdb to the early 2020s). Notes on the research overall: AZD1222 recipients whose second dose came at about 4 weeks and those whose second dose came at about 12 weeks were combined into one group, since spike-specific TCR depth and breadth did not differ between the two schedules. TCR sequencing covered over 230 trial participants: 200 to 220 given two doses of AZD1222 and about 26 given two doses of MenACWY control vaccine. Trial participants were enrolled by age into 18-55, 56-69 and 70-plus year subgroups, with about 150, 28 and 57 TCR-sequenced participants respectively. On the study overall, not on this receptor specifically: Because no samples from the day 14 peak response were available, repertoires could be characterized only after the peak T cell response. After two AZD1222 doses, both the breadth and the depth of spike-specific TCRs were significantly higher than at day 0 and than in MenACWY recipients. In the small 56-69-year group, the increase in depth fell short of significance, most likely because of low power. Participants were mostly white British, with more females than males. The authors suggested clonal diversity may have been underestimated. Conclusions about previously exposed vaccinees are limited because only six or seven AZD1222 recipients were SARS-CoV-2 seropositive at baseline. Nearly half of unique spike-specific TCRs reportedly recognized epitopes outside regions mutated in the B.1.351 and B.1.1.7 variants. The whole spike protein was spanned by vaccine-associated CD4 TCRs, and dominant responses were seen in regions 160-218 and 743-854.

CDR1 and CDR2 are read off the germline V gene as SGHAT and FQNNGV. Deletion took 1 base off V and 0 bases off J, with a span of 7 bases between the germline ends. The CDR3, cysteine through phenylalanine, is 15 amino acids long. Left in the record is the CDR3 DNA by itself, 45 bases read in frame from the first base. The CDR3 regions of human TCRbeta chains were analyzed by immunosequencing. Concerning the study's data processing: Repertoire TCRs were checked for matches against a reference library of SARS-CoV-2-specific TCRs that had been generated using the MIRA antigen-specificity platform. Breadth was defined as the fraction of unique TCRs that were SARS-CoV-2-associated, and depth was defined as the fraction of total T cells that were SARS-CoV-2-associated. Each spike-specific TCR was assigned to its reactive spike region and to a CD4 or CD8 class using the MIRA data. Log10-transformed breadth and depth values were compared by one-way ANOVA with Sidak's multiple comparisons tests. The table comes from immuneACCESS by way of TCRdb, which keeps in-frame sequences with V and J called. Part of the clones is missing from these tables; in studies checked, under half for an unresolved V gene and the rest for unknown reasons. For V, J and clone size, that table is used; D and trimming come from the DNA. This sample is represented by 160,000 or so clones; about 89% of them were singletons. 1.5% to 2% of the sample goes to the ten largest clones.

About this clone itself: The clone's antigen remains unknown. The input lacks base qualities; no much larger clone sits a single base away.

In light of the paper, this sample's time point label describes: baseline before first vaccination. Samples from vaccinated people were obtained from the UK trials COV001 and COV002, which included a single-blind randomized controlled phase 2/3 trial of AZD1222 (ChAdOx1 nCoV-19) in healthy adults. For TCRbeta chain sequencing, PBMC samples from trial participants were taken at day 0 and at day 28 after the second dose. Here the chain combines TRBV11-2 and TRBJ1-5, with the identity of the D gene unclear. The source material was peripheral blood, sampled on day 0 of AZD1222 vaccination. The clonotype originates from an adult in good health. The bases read TGTGCCAGCAGCTTAGGCAGTCATAGCAATCAGCCCCAGCATTTT. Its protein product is CASSLGSHSNQPQHF.